These 22 T cell receptor beta chains were sequenced from one sample in a study of shared clonotypes between healthy human individuals. The assay was immunoSEQ multiplex PCR, and TCRdb's table has in-frame clones only and misses some. The sample contains hundreds of thousands of clones, 92% of which appear only once. Naive CD8 cells were CD45RO-negative, positively selected for CCR7, excluding terminally differentiated effector memory CD45RA+ cells. Sequencing input: naive CD8+ T cells sorted from blood. The receptors were gathered from a man under 40 in good health.

This clone was observed a single time. The rearrangement joins TRBV4-1 to TRBJ2-7; TRBD2 matches at 7 bases. The CDR3 runs 15 residues. Germline V gene lookup returns CDR1 MGHRA and CDR2 YSYEKL. The ends lost 2 bases at V and 1 base at J; junction bases unmatched: 5. As DNA, the CDR3 is TGCGCCAGCAGCCAACTGGGGGGGGAGTCCTACGAGCAGTACTTC. This sequence encodes CASSQLGGESYEQYF.

The chain couples TRBV19 to TRBJ2-1; TRBD2 aligns across 11 bases. Germline V gene sequence: CDR1 LNHDA, CDR2 SQIVND (reference sequence). The junction had 7 bases not matched to a gene; V was cut back by 5 bases and J by 7 bases. CDR3 length equals 15 residues. CDR3 DNA sequence: TGTGCCAGTAGTGGCGGGACTAGCGGCAGAAATGAGCAGTTCTTC. It translates to CASSGGTSGRNEQFF.

This clone was detected only once. The rearrangement joins TRBV7-2 to TRBJ2-7; D unresolved. Germline assignment: CDR1 SGHTA and CDR2 FQGNSA. V lost 1 base, J lost 4 bases, and 17 bases lay in between. The CDR3 consists of 16 residues. CDR3 bases: TGTGCCAGCAGCTTAGTCCCTGGTGGCACGAGGTACGAGCAGTACTTC. The encoded protein is CASSLVPGGTRYEQYF.

The gene calls are TRBV7-9 and TRBJ2-3; tentative D call: TRBD2 (5 bases). Germline V lookup: CDR1 SEHNR, CDR2 FQNEAQ (reference sequence). V was pared by 6 bases and J by 3 bases, with 16 bases between. This CDR3 region has 15 residues. In nucleotides, the CDR3 is TGTGCCAGCAGACCTACTAGTGTGGAGACAGATACGCAGTATTTT. As protein: CASRPTSVETDTQYF.

The chain recombines TRBV7-1 with TRBJ2-5, with D perhaps being TRBD1 or TRBD2 (5 bases each). TRBV7-1 is noted as an ORF with a role that remains uncertain. With 6 bases removed from V and 1 base from J, the gap between germline ends came to 9 bases. This CDR3 comprises 13 residues. The CDR3 DNA sequence: TGTGCCAGCAGGATGGGGGTCCAAGAGACCCAGTACTTC. Its translation is CASRMGVQETQYF.

The gene calls are TRBV7-9 and TRBJ2-1, with 8 bases identical to TRBD1. J gave up 1 base and V 5 bases, and 7 bases lay outside the gene matches. This CDR3 contains 16 residues. Per germline, CDR1 SEHNR and CDR2 FQNEAQ (reference sequence). The CDR3 loop is CASSQGTGVSYNEQFF. The CDR3 region has the DNA TGTGCCAGCAGCCAAGGGACAGGAGTGTCCTACAATGAGCAGTTCTTC.

V and J are TRBV18 and TRBJ1-1; D gene ambiguous. CDR3 length: 13 residues. Trimming shortened V by 4 bases and J by 1 base, and 7 bases separated the two germline ends. CDR1 KGHSH and CDR2 LQKENI come from the germline V gene. This chain's CDR3 is CASSHYSNTEAFF. DNA for the CDR3: TGTGCCAGCTCACACTATTCGAACACTGAAGCTTTCTTT.

The rearrangement uses TRBV5-4 and TRBJ1-3, with 9 bases lining up with TRBD1. Trimming cost V 0 bases and J 8 bases; bases outside gene matches: 6. This CDR3 region has 15 residues. Looked up from germline, CDR1 is SGHNT and CDR2 is YYREEE (reference sequence). This CDR3 is CASSLAGTGRDTIYF. CDR3 sequence (DNA): TGTGCCAGCAGCTTGGCCGGGACAGGGAGGGACACCATATATTTT.

On this clone itself: Different DNA sequences within this sample yield the same CDR3. The rearrangement uses TRBV6-6 and TRBJ1-1; D call uncertain. Trimming took 2 bases from V and 6 from J, leaving 4 bases between them. The CDR3 is 11 amino acids. The germline V gene encodes CDR1 MNHNY and CDR2 SVGAGI (reference sequence). The CDR3 reads CASSYGSEAFF. The DNA of the CDR3 is TGTGCCAGCAGTTACGGGTCTGAAGCTTTCTTT.

V is TRBV6-5 and J is TRBJ2-7; 7 bases match TRBD1. Looked up from germline, CDR1 is MNHEY and CDR2 is SVGAGI. After removal of 5 bases from V and 4 bases from J, the junction contained 8 bases not matched to a gene. CDR3 length equals 14 residues. CDR3 protein: CASSTDDRVYEQYF. In DNA form, the CDR3 reads TGTGCCAGCAGTACCGACGACAGGGTGTACGAGCAGTACTTC.

This chain uses TRBV19 with TRBJ1-2; 10 bases fit TRBD1. The J segment lost 4 bases and the V segment lost 3 bases, leaving 11 bases of the junction unmatched. The CDR3 contains 17 residues. Germline values: CDR1 LNHDA, CDR2 SQIVND (reference sequence). Written as DNA, the CDR3 is TGTGCCAGTAGTATGGGGCTCGACAGGGGGCGTTTCTATGGCTACACCTTC. This sequence encodes CASSMGLDRGRFYGYTF.

This chain uses TRBV9 with TRBJ2-4, with TRBD1 as a possible D gene (5 bases). V was shortened by 4 bases and J by 10 bases, with 24 bases between the two germline ends. Germline V gene lookup returns CDR1 SGDLS and CDR2 YYNGEE. This CDR3 is 16 amino acids long. The CDR3 sequence is CASSPPGRGPPLIQYF. The CDR3, as DNA: TGTGCCAGCAGCCCCCCCGGTAGGGGTCCCCCGCTAATTCAGTACTTC.

The V gene is TRBV4-1, the J gene TRBJ1-5; D gene uncertain. V lost 4 bases to trimming and J lost 0 bases, with 13 bases between them. Germline lookup yields CDR1 MGHRA and CDR2 YSYEKL. CDR3 length: 16 residues. The CDR3 DNA is TGCGCCAGCAGCCCACACGCTGCGAATAGCAATCAGCCCCAGCATTTT. It is translated as CASSPHAANSNQPQHF.

Concerning this clone itself: This sample also contains other DNA sequences that code for the same CDR3. This sequence joins TRBV4-3 and TRBJ2-3, with D perhaps assigned TRBD1 or TRBD2 (5 bases each). The CDR3 length is 15 residues. From germline, CDR1 is LGHNA and CDR2 YSLEER. V was cut by 0 bases and J by 4 bases, with 11 bases left in between. The CDR3 here is CASSQDRDGADTQYF. In nucleotides, the CDR3 is TGCGCCAGCAGCCAAGATAGGGACGGGGCAGATACGCAGTATTTT.

This clone has just one count. The chain recombines TRBV7-9 with TRBJ2-1; tentatively, D is TRBD2 (6 bases). The CDR3 has 14 residues. V lost 8 bases, J lost 5 bases, and 16 bases lay in between. The V gene's germline CDR1 is SEHNR and CDR2 FQNEAQ (reference sequence). This CDR3 is CASGTGEVNNEQFF. In DNA, the CDR3 is TGTGCCAGCGGTACGGGGGAGGTTAACAATGAGCAGTTCTTC.

This clone was seen a single time. This rearrangement joins TRBV7-8 to TRBJ2-3, with D possibly being TRBD1 or TRBD2 (5 bases each). V was clipped by 5 bases and J by 5 bases, with 14 bases between them. CDR1 is SGHVS, CDR2 FQNEAQ, per germline. The CDR3 sequence is 14 residues long. The CDR3 spells CASSPMGEQDTQYF. The CDR3 DNA reads as TGTGCCAGCAGCCCCATGGGGGAGCAAGATACGCAGTATTTT.

The chain links TRBV28 to TRBJ1-1; 9 bases map to TRBD1. The CDR3 is 15 amino acids. CDR1 and CDR2 (germline): MDHEN, SYDVKM. The V and J ends lost 5 bases and 11 bases, in that order; junction bases with no gene match: 15. CDR3 protein: CASSPRDRAYRGAFF. DNA of the CDR3: TGTGCCAGCAGTCCCAGGGACAGGGCGTACCGGGGGGCTTTCTTT. The full variable domain, completed using reference TRBV28 and TRBJ1-1, is DVKVTQSSRYLVKRTGEKVFLECVQDMDHENMFWYRQDPGLGLRLIYFSYDVKMKEKGDIPEGYSVSREKKERFSLILESASTNQTSMYLCASSPRDRAYRGAFFGQGTRLTVV.

V gene TRBV5-4 combines with J gene TRBJ2-5; possible D gene TRBD1, 5 bases. The CDR3 runs 13 residues. V was trimmed by 4 bases and J by 1 base, leaving 8 bases between them. The germline gives CDR1 SGHNT, CDR2 YYREEE (reference sequence). The CDR3 DNA is TGTGCCAGCAGCCACAGGACCCAAGAGACCCAGTACTTC. It is translated as CASSHRTQETQYF. Supplemented by reference TRBV5-4 and TRBJ2-5, the full variable domain reads ETGVTQSPTHLIKTRGQQVTLRCSSQSGHNTVSWYQQALGQGPQFIFQYYREEENGRGNFPPRFSGLQFPNYSSELNVNALELDDSALYLCASSHRTQETQYFGPGTRLLVL.

The gene calls are TRBV6-6 and TRBJ2-5; D assignment may be TRBD1 or TRBD2 (6 bases each). With 6 bases removed from V and 2 bases from J, the gap between germline ends came to 16 bases. This CDR3 region has 15 residues. The germline gives CDR1 MNHNY, CDR2 SVGAGI (reference sequence). CDR3 in amino acids: CASSLGGGPQETQYF. In DNA, the CDR3 is TGTGCCAGCAGCCTCGGGGGCGGGCCGCAAGAGACCCAGTACTTC.

This chain links TRBV27 with TRBJ2-3; unclear D gene. V dropped 0 bases and J dropped 1 base, with 5 bases sitting between them. CDR1 and CDR2 from the germline V gene are MNHEY and SMNVEV (reference sequence). This CDR3 comprises 14 residues. The CDR3 DNA reads as TGTGCCAGCAGTTTATCGGCTGGCACAGATACGCAGTATTTT. Its translation: CASSLSAGTDTQYF.

The DNA of the CDR3 is TGCGCCAGCAGCCAAGTATCCACCCCTTACGAGCAGTACTTC. Translating it yields CASSQVSTPYEQYF. The chain uses TRBV4-1 and TRBJ2-7; no definite D call. Germline V CDR1 and CDR2: MGHRA, YSYEKL. The CDR3 runs to 14 residues. The V and J ends lost 1 base and 4 bases respectively, with 11 bases between them.

The chain employs TRBV5-8 and TRBJ2-5, with 11 bases identical to TRBD2. The CDR3 totals 15 residues. CDR1 SGHTS and CDR2 YDEGEE come from the germline V gene. Losses at the gene ends were 2 bases for V and 8 bases for J; bases not matched to a gene: 8. The CDR3 coding sequence is TGTGCCAGCAGCTTAGGGATAGCGGGAGGGTCCACCCAGTACTTC. Translating gives CASSLGIAGGSTQYF.